Each of the 16 T cell receptor beta chains below was sequenced from the same sample in a study of blood T cells in healthy people across ages. Combining a sample-barcoded 5' primer with a J-beta primer mix, a second PCR ran for 7 to 11 cycles. Each CDR3 protein is one row after TCRdb ran MiXCR on the 5' RACE reads. The sample yields under 1,000,000 distinct CDR3 sequences, more than 35% seen once. Sequencing was carried out using blood. Receptors originate from an older man in good health.

The genes are TRBV5-1 and TRBJ2-4; TRBD1 might be the D (5 bases). The end of the DNA is better explained by TRBJ2-7, so the J call may be wrong. The CDR3 extends over 14 amino acids. Germline CDR1 and CDR2: SGHRS and YFSETQ. The CDR3 here is CASSLSGNLNEQYF. The CDR3 bases are TGCGCCAGCAGCTTATCAGGGAATTTGAACGAGCAGTACTTC.

The J gene is TRBJ2-7, the V gene TRBV20-1; D might be TRBD1 (6 bases). Germline V gene sequence: CDR1 DFQATT, CDR2 SNEGSKA (reference sequence). CDR3 length: 14 residues. Trimming pared 3 bases from V and 2 bases from J, leaving 14 bases between. The chain's CDR3 is CSASQGLGPYEQYF. The CDR3 DNA sequence: TGCAGTGCTAGCCAGGGGTTGGGGCCCTACGAGCAGTACTTC.

This chain links TRBV10-2 with TRBJ2-7, with 8 bases aligning to TRBD1. The end of the DNA is better explained by TRBJ2-5, so the J call may be wrong. From germline, CDR1 is WSHSY and CDR2 SAAADI. The CDR3 extends over 13 amino acids. The CDR3 DNA follows: TGCGCCAGCAGTGAGCCCACAGGGGGGACCCAGTACTTC. Translation: CASSEPTGGTQYF.

The rearrangement joins TRBV28 to TRBJ2-7; a possible D gene is TRBD1 (6 bases). Germline CDR1 MDHEN, CDR2 SYDVKM. Trimming left V 5 bases short and J 2 bases short, with 16 bases between. The CDR3 has 15 amino acids. CDR3 DNA: TGTGCCAGCAGTCACACCCAGGGGTCGGCCTACGAGCAGTACTTC. Its translation: CASSHTQGSAYEQYF.

Only a few counts were recorded for this clonotype. The rearrangement links TRBV20-1 to TRBJ2-5; 11 nucleotides align to TRBD2. Germline trimming cut 1 base from V and 1 base from J; bases unmatched to any gene: 2. The CDR3 totals 15 residues. Germline CDR1 is DFQATT and CDR2 is SNEGSKA (reference sequence). In DNA, the CDR3 is TGCAGTGCTAGAGCTAGCGGGAGGTCCCAAGAGACCCAGTACTTC. Encoded protein: CSARASGRSQETQYF.

This clonotype was detected a few times. The V call is TRBV29-1, the J call TRBJ2-7; TRBD1 agrees at 8 bases. The CDR3 runs to 13 residues. Germline V CDR1 and CDR2: SQVTM, ANQGSEA. Losses at the gene ends were 4 bases for V and 3 bases for J; bases not matched to a gene: 5. CDR3 nucleotides: TGCAGCGTTGGTAAGACAGGGGTCTACGAGCAGTACTTC. Amino acid sequence: CSVGKTGVYEQYF.

In this sample, this clonotype turned up many times. This chain links TRBV9 with TRBJ2-7; 7 positions match TRBD2. Germline-derived CDR1 and CDR2 are SGDLS and YYNGEE. The CDR3 runs to 15 residues. Unmatched junction bases numbered 5, after V lost 2 bases and J lost 0 bases. The CDR3 loop is CASSVGGSLSYEQYF. DNA for the CDR3: TGTGCCAGCAGCGTTGGCGGGAGCCTCTCCTACGAGCAGTACTTC.

The rearrangement joins TRBV5-1 to TRBJ2-4; the match to TRBD2 covers 10 bases. The CDR3 extends over 17 amino acids. The V gene's germline CDR1 is SGHRS and CDR2 YFSETQ. The junction had 8 bases not matched to a gene; V was cut back by 4 bases and J by 1 base. CDR3 loop: CASSPRSSGGAKNIQYF. The CDR3 nucleotides read TGCGCCAGCAGCCCCCGAAGTAGCGGGGGGGCCAAAAACATTCAGTACTTC.

There are a few counts of this clonotype. The V gene is TRBV6-5, the J gene TRBJ2-7, with a tentative D call TRBD1 (6 bases). V shed 0 bases and J shed 2 bases, with 11 bases lying between them. The CDR3 totals 15 residues. The germline CDR1 and CDR2 sequences are MNHEY and SVGAGI. The DNA of the CDR3 is TGTGCCAGCAGTTACTCGAGGTCAGGGGCCTACGAGCAGTACTTC. Residues: CASSYSRSGAYEQYF.

A remark on this clonotype: The junction does not match germline at one end; this may be a read error. The genes are TRBV7-3 and TRBJ2-1; 8 nucleotides line up with TRBD2. CDR1 SGHTA and CDR2 FQGTGA come from the germline V gene. The CDR3 length is 15 residues. This chain's CDR3 is CASSIGLARYNDQFF. The CDR3 nucleotides read TGTGCCAGCAGCATCGGACTAGCCCGATACAATGATCAGTTCTTC.

This clonotype has just a few counts. V usage is TRBV10-3 and J usage is TRBJ2-3; 11 positions match TRBD1. Unmatched junction bases numbered 6, after V lost 10 bases and J lost 0 bases. This CDR3 comprises 15 residues. The germline CDR1 and CDR2 sequences are ENHRY and SYGVKD. CDR3 sequence: CASGQGARSTDTQYF. CDR3 bases: TGTGCCAGCGGACAGGGGGCGAGAAGCACAGATACGCAGTATTTT.

This clonotype was detected many times. The chain has TRBV4-2 and TRBJ2-7; 9 bases agree with TRBD2. CDR1 LGHNA and CDR2 YNFKEQ come from the germline V gene. V dropped 4 bases and J dropped 0; count of bases not matched to a gene: 1. This CDR3 region has 14 residues. CDR3 protein: CASSRTSVSYEQYF. The CDR3 bases are TGTGCCAGCAGCCGGACTAGCGTCTCCTACGAGCAGTACTTC.

This clonotype is labeled large (0.1 to 1%). The chain has TRBV29-1 and TRBJ2-1; D possibly corresponds to TRBD2 (6 bases). The germline V gene encodes CDR1 SQVTM and CDR2 ANQGSEA. V lost 1 base, J lost 9 bases, and 7 bases lay in between. This CDR3 region has 11 residues. The CDR3 region is CSVEVGGEQFF. The CDR3 DNA follows: TGCAGCGTTGAAGTCGGGGGTGAGCAGTTCTTC.

This clonotype has more than one count but fewer than ten. The chain employs TRBV28 and TRBJ2-1, with 10 positions matching TRBD2. V lost 5 bases, J lost 4 bases, and 8 bases stayed unmatched. CDR1 is MDHEN and CDR2 is SYDVKM in the germline V gene. This CDR3 is built from 16 residues. The chain's CDR3 is CASSRQGSGRYNEQFF. CDR3 DNA: TGTGCCAGCAGTCGCCAAGGTAGCGGGAGGTACAATGAGCAGTTCTTC.

The V call is TRBV5-6, the J call TRBJ1-2; possible D gene TRBD1, 6 bases. The CDR3 has 15 amino acids. Per germline, CDR1 SGHDT and CDR2 YYEEEE. V gave up 4 bases and J gave up 3 bases, with 16 bases separating them. The CDR3 sequence: CASSRGTGRDYGYTF. The DNA for the CDR3 is TGTGCCAGCAGCCGTGGAACAGGGAGGGACTATGGCTACACCTTC.

This clonotype came up a few times. The rearrangement links TRBV5-1 to TRBJ2-6; 7 nucleotides align to TRBD1. V dropped 0 bases and J dropped 0; count of bases not matched to a gene: 6. In germline, CDR1 is SGHRS, CDR2 YFSETQ. This CDR3 is 18 amino acids long. CDR3 coding DNA: TGCGCCAGCAGCTTGGCCGGACAGGTCGGCTCTGGGGCCAACGTCCTGACTTTC. It specifies CASSLAGQVGSGANVLTF.